The 15 T cell receptor beta chains listed next were all sequenced from one sample in a study of blood T cell repertoires in COVID-19. Profiling relied on immunoSEQ multiplex PCR, and the TCRdb table lists in-frame clones only, not all of them. Among 120,000 to 150,000 clones, just under 85% were seen once, and the ten largest hold less than 4%. The source material was PBMCs or T cells enriched from blood (not recorded which). The receptors were sampled from a woman in her fifties or sixties with acute COVID-19.

The chain has TRBV30 and TRBJ1-1; perhaps TRBD1 as D (5 bases). This CDR3 is 13 amino acids long. From germline, CDR1 is GTSNPN and CDR2 SVGIG (reference sequence). The V end lost 4 bases, the J end lost 6 bases, and 15 bases lay between the germline ends. CDR3 sequence reads: CAWKGPGVPEAFF. The CDR3 DNA follows: TGTGCCTGGAAGGGCCCGGGGGTGCCTGAAGCTTTCTTT.

The J gene is TRBJ2-5, the V gene TRBV5-1; 12 bases are shared with TRBD2. CDR3 size: 15 residues. V lost 4 bases and J lost 4; bases outside the gene matches: 5. Per the germline V gene, CDR1 is SGHRS and CDR2 is YFSETQ. The CDR3 coding sequence is TGCGCCAGCAGCCCGGAGGGACTAGCGGGAGAGACCCAGTACTTC. It encodes CASSPEGLAGETQYF. Filled out from reference TRBV5-1 and TRBJ2-5, the complete variable domain reads KAGVTQTPRYLIKTRGQQVTLSCSPISGHRSVSWYQQTPGQGLQFLFEYFSETQRNKGNFPGRFSGRQFSNSRSEMNVSTLELGDSALYLCASSPEGLAGETQYFGPGTRLLVL.

The rearrangement joins TRBV30 to TRBJ2-3, with TRBD1 matching 10 bases. This CDR3 is built from 17 residues. Germline CDR1 reads GTSNPN; CDR2 reads SVGIG (reference sequence). V lost 2 bases, J lost 4 bases, and 12 bases stayed unmatched. The CDR3: CAWSNRPGQGFADTQYF. In nucleotides, the CDR3 is TGTGCCTGGAGTAACAGGCCGGGACAGGGGTTCGCAGATACGCAGTATTTT.

This chain uses TRBV23-1 with TRBJ1-3, with 7 bases matching TRBD1. TRBV23-1 is placed among ORFs of uncertain function. The V gene end was trimmed by 0 bases and the J gene end by 4 bases; junction bases not matched to a gene: 15. The length of the CDR3 is 19 residues. The CDR3 protein is CASSQSFVGEGAEGNTIYF. For the CDR3, the DNA is TGCGCCAGCAGTCAATCGTTCGTCGGTGAGGGGGCGGAAGGAAACACCATATATTTT.

The rearrangement joins TRBV10-3 to TRBJ2-7, with 11 nucleotides matching TRBD1. V shed 3 bases, J shed 2 bases, and the junction held 6 bases outside the gene matches. This CDR3 has 16 residues. Germline V gene data show CDR1 as ENHRY and CDR2 as SYGVKD. The chain's CDR3 is CAISDPGQGATYEQYF. In nucleotides, the CDR3 is TGTGCCATCAGTGACCCCGGACAGGGGGCGACCTACGAGCAGTACTTC.

This clone appeared a few times. The V call is TRBV5-1, the J call TRBJ1-2; D is undetermined. Germline CDR1 and CDR2: SGHRS and YFSETQ. This CDR3 is built from 13 residues. V lost 4 bases and J lost 2, with 9 bases in between. DNA for the CDR3: TGCGCCAGCAGCGTCGCAGAAAACTATGGCTACACCTTC. Its translation is CASSVAENYGYTF. Drawing the rest from reference TRBV5-1 and TRBJ1-2, the complete variable domain is KAGVTQTPRYLIKTRGQQVTLSCSPISGHRSVSWYQQTPGQGLQFLFEYFSETQRNKGNFPGRFSGRQFSNSRSEMNVSTLELGDSALYLCASSVAENYGYTFGSGTRLTVV.

The gene calls are TRBV7-8 and TRBJ2-7; possible D gene TRBD2, 5 bases. The germline V gene encodes CDR1 SGHVS and CDR2 FQNEAQ. The V gene lost 0 bases and the J gene lost 2 bases, with 14 bases spanning the gap. The CDR3 runs to 16 residues. In DNA, the CDR3 is TGTGCCAGCAGCTTAGCGTGGACGGAGGACCCCTACGAGCAGTACTTC. Amino acid sequence: CASSLAWTEDPYEQYF.

The chain employs TRBV11-3 and TRBJ2-1; 8 nucleotides agree with TRBD2. Germline CDR1 is SGHNT and CDR2 is YENEEA. The CDR3 totals 15 residues. V shed 1 base, J shed 9 bases, and the junction held 8 bases outside the gene matches. CDR3 protein: CASSLAAGVSSEQFF. CDR3 DNA: TGTGCCAGCAGCTTAGCAGCGGGAGTCTCCAGTGAGCAGTTCTTC.

The rearrangement uses TRBV5-1 and TRBJ1-2, with TRBD1 matching 10 bases. The CDR3 covers 15 residues. The trim removed 2 bases at V and 2 bases at J, leaving 3 bases unmatched. Germline CDR1 reads SGHRS; CDR2 reads YFSETQ. The chain's CDR3 is CASSFRDRGNYGYTF. As DNA, the CDR3 is TGCGCCAGCAGCTTCCGGGACAGGGGAAACTATGGCTACACCTTC.

V usage is TRBV2 and J usage is TRBJ2-3; D might be TRBD1 (6 bases). V lost 3 bases, J lost 4 bases, and 11 bases lay in between. Germline V CDR1 and CDR2: SNHLY, FYNNEI. The CDR3 is made up of 14 amino acids. CDR3: CASSDKQGPDTQYF. CDR3 DNA sequence: TGTGCCAGCAGTGATAAACAGGGCCCAGATACGCAGTATTTT. Complete variable domain (other parts from reference TRBV2 and TRBJ2-3): EPEVTQTPSHQVTQMGQEVILRCVPISNHLYFYWYRQILGQKVEFLVSFYNNEISEKSEIFDDQFSVERPDGSNFTLKIRSTKLEDSAMYFCASSDKQGPDTQYFGPGTRLTVL.

This CDR3 is CASSSTGLAEAFF. The DNA for the CDR3 is TGTGCCAGCAGTTCCACAGGGTTGGCTGAAGCTTTCTTT. V is TRBV6-5 and J is TRBJ1-1, with a tentative D call TRBD1 (6 bases). Germline V gene data show CDR1 as MNHEY and CDR2 as SVGAGI. The CDR3 has 13 residues. V was pared by 4 bases and J by 6 bases, with 12 bases between.

The V gene is TRBV7-2, the J gene TRBJ2-7; 7 positions agree with TRBD2. The germline gives CDR1 SGHTA, CDR2 FQGNSA. Losses at the gene ends were 5 bases for V and 0 bases for J; bases not matched to a gene: 4. CDR3 length: 14 residues. The CDR3 nucleotides are TGTGCCAGCAGCCAGGGACTACGCTCCTACGAGCAGTACTTC. This sequence encodes CASSQGLRSYEQYF.

This chain links TRBV9 with TRBJ1-2; 9 nucleotides align to TRBD1. CDR3 size: 16 residues. Germline V gene sequence: CDR1 SGDLS, CDR2 YYNGEE. V dropped 3 bases and J dropped 8; count of bases not matched to a gene: 14. This CDR3 reads CASSGQTGTGTSGYTF. The CDR3 DNA sequence: TGTGCCAGCAGCGGCCAAACGGGGACAGGGACGTCCGGCTACACCTTC.

This clone appeared a few times. The chain combines TRBV4-2 with TRBJ2-3, with TRBD2 matching 7 bases. CDR3 length equals 16 residues. The V and J ends lost 4 bases and 2 bases, in that order; junction bases with no gene match: 9. From germline, CDR1 is LGHNA and CDR2 YNFKEQ. As DNA, the CDR3 is TGTGCCAGCAGCCCTTTGGCGGGAGTCTCCACAGATACGCAGTATTTT. Protein: CASSPLAGVSTDTQYF.

This chain links TRBV7-7 with TRBJ2-5, with 11 positions matching TRBD1. Per the germline V gene, CDR1 is SSHAT and CDR2 is FNYEAQ (reference sequence). This CDR3 comprises 17 residues. The ends lost 5 bases at V and 7 bases at J; junction bases unmatched: 15. The CDR3 reads CASSGNYGQGAGLTQYF. The CDR3 DNA follows: TGTGCCAGCAGCGGCAACTACGGACAGGGGGCTGGTTTGACCCAGTACTTC.